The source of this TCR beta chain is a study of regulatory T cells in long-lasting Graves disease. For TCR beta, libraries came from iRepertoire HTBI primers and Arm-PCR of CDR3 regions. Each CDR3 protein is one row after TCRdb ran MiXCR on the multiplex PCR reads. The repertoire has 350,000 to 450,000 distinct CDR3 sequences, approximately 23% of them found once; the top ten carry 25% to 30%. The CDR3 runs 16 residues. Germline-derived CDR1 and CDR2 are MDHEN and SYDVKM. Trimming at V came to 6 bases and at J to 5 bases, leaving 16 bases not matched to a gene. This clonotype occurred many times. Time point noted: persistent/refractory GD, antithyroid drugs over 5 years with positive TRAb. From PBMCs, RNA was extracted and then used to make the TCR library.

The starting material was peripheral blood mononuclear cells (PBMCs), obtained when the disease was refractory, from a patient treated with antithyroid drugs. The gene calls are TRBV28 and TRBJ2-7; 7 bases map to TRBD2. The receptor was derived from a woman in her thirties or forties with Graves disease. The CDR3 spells CASSVPSGPQVHEQYF. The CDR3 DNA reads TGTGCCAGCAGCGTTCCTAGCGGTCCGCAGGTCCACGAGCAGTACTTC.